This T cell receptor beta chain was identified during a study of Ad26.COV2.S vaccination and SARS-CoV-2 variants. Study context: Once, or twice with 56 days between doses, Ad26.COV2.S was given intramuscularly.

General observations from the study: Spike-specific CD8+ and CD4+ T cell responses reportedly showed substantial breadth after vaccination.

Measured with immunoSEQ multiplex PCR; TCRdb has only the in-frame clones, and not every one. Seen here are nearly 400,000 clones, 89% observed once, and the top ten hold under 2%. Germline CDR1 is LGHNA and CDR2 is YNFKEQ. Trimming removed 0 bases from V and 7 bases from J; junction bases left unmatched: 9. The length of the CDR3 is 16 residues. Treatment here: some 20 received Ad26.COV2.S at low or high dose, single or two shots; about 5 received placebo; per-sample allocation not given. Sampling was performed 63 days after the first vaccine or placebo injection. Note on this clone: Its antigen is not identified.

Sample: peripheral blood, taken in a trial of Ad26.COV2.S vaccine versus placebo. The genes are TRBV4-2 and TRBJ1-2, with 9 bases fitting TRBD1. This clonotype originated in a person aged 18-65 years who received the Ad26.COV2.S COVID-19 vaccine or a placebo. CDR3 region: CASSQDNMGQGGGYTF. In DNA, the CDR3 is TGTGCCAGCAGCCAAGATAATATGGGACAGGGCGGTGGCTACACCTTC.